The clone carrying this T cell receptor (beta chain) came up a few times. The data originate from a study of blood T cell repertoires in COVID-19. Study information: From the United States, Italy and Spain came samples of acute and convalescent COVID-19. The cDNA or gDNA used as material had been derived from T cells, B-cell-depleted T cells, or PBMCs.

The CDR3 is 14 residues long. The germline CDR1 and CDR2 sequences are SGHRS and YFSETQ. V dropped 1 base and J dropped 6 bases, with 10 bases sitting between them. Per the original data handling: Amplification of reference gene primers provided the estimated nucleated cell counts. Method: immunoSEQ multiplex PCR; TCRdb's copy keeps in-frame clones and lacks some. The V and J calls and clone size come from that table; D and trimming were worked out from the DNA. In the table there are hundreds of thousands of clones, roughly nine tenths of which are singletons. This clonotype was obtained from a man aged 18 to 29 with active or convalescent COVID-19. The sample taken for sequencing was peripheral blood. The chain combines TRBV5-1 with TRBJ1-4, with D perhaps TRBD1 (6 bases). The CDR3 protein is CASSLQGLDEKLFF. The CDR3 bases are TGCGCCAGCAGCTTGCAGGGGTTGGATGAAAAACTGTTTTTT.